This is a list of T cell receptor beta chains from one sample in a study of cytomegalovirus exposure and HLA in healthy donors. The repertoire was sequenced with immunoSEQ multiplex PCR; TCRdb's copy has only in-frame clones and lacks some. The sample gives roughly 180,000 clones, approximately 83% of which show up once; about 9.3% is in the top ten. The material sequenced was PBMCs. The receptors shown here come from a man between 18 and 35 years old in good health and CMV-seropositive. Both conserved end residues are part of each CDR3. Each record gives: clone size, V gene, J gene, D gene, CDR3 DNA, CDR3 protein. The D gene is left open where the match is weak. The size of a clone is reported for some rows only, either as once, few or many, or as a class for expanded clones.

>once|TRBV5-5|TRBJ2-7|.
TGTGCCAGCAGCTTTCCCTCCACATTGAGGGAAAAGCAGTACTTC
CASSFPSTLREKQYF
>once|TRBV11-2|TRBJ1-6|.
TGTGCCAGCAGCCCTGGAGTTAATTCACCCCTCCACTTT
CASSPGVNSPLHF
>.|TRBV12-5|TRBJ2-5|TRBD2
TGTGCTAGTGGTTTTACAGGCGGGGGGGCCTCGGAACAGTACTTC
CASGFTGGGASEQYF
>once|TRBV6-5|TRBJ1-2|TRBD1
TGTGCCAGCAGTTACCAGGGACAGAACTATGGCTACACCTTC
CASSYQGQNYGYTF
>.|TRBV7-2|TRBJ2-1|TRBD2
TGTGCCAGCAGCCCGACTAGCGCCTCTTTGGATGAGCAGTTCTTC
CASSPTSASLDEQFF
>.|TRBV4-1|TRBJ2-5|TRBD1
TGCGCCAGCAGCCAAGATCTTGTAGGGACAGCGCGGATAGAGACCCAGTACTTC
CASSQDLVGTARIETQYF
>.|TRBV4-1|TRBJ1-1|.
TGCGCCAGCAGCCAAGGACCACAGGCTGAAGCTTTCTTT
CASSQGPQAEAFF
>.|TRBV11-2|TRBJ2-3|TRBD2
TGTGCCAGCAGCTTAGAGCTGGCGGGGGGTACAGATACGCAGTATTTT
CASSLELAGGTDTQYF
>.|TRBV7-5|TRBJ2-5|.
TGTGCCAGAAAGAGGGACAGGGCGGAGACCCAGTACTTC
CARKRDRAETQYF
>.|TRBV14|TRBJ2-1|.
TGTGCCAGCAGCCCTAGGGGCAGCTACAATGAGCAGTTCTTC
CASSPRGSYNEQFF
>.|TRBV21-1|TRBJ2-7|.
TGTGCCAGCAGCATGAGGACAACGGGCTACGAGCAGTACTTC
CASSMRTTGYEQYF
>.|TRBV6-5|TRBJ2-7|.
TGTGCCAGCAGTGGACGGGATTCCTACGAGCAGTACTTC
CASSGRDSYEQYF
>.|TRBV10-3|TRBJ1-1|.
TGTGCCATCAGGTCCCCGGGGGTCCGCGCTGAAGCTTTCTTT
CAIRSPGVRAEAFF
>.|TRBV5-1|TRBJ2-7|TRBD2
TGCGCCAGCAGCTTGAAGGGCGGGAGCTCCTACGAGCAGTACTTC
CASSLKGGSSYEQYF
>few|TRBV7-6|TRBJ1-1|TRBD1
TGTGCCAGCAGCTCACTTACAGGGGATCTTGAAGCTTTCTTT
CASSSLTGDLEAFF
>.|TRBV27|TRBJ1-1|.
TGTGCCAGTTGGCAGAACACTGAAGCTTTCTTT
CASWQNTEAFF
>.|TRBV2|TRBJ2-1|TRBD2
TGTGCCAACCGCGTGGGGGGGGCCTACAATGAGCAGTTCTTC
CANRVGGAYNEQFF
>.|TRBV30|TRBJ2-7|.
TGTGCCTGGAGTGTAGGAGCTCTCTACGAGCAGTACTTC
CAWSVGALYEQYF
>.|TRBV12-5|TRBJ2-1|TRBD1
TGTGCTAGTGGACGGGACAGGGGCAACAATGAGCAGTTCTTC
CASGRDRGNNEQFF
>.|TRBV6-4|TRBJ1-1|.
TGTGCCAGCAGTGATACGGGAATGGGTGAAGCTTTCTTT
CASSDTGMGEAFF
>.|TRBV19|TRBJ1-1|TRBD1
TGTGCCAGTAGTATCGGGACAGGGATGAACACTGAAGCTTTCTTT
CASSIGTGMNTEAFF
>.|TRBV19|TRBJ2-4|.
TGTGCCAGTAGTGGGGGCGCTGGGTCCAAAAACATTCAGTACTTC
CASSGGAGSKNIQYF
>once|TRBV7-9|TRBJ1-1|.
TGTGCCAGCAGCTTAGAAACAGGAGACATGAACACTGAAGCTTTCTTT
CASSLETGDMNTEAFF
>.|TRBV7-9|TRBJ2-1|TRBD1
TGTGCCAGCAGCTTCAAGTCCGGGACAGGGAGGAATGAGCAGTTCTTC
CASSFKSGTGRNEQFF
>.|TRBV7-2|TRBJ2-7|TRBD2
TGTGCCAGCAGCGTAACGGGACTAGCGGCCATCTACGAGCAGTACTTC
CASSVTGLAAIYEQYF
>.|TRBV19|TRBJ2-7|TRBD2
TGTGCCAGTAGCACCGGGACTAGCGGGTCCTACGAGCAGTACTTC
CASSTGTSGSYEQYF
>.|TRBV5-1|TRBJ2-7|.
TGCGCCAGCAGTTACAGGTGGGGGGCCTACGAGCAGTACTTC
CASSYRWGAYEQYF
>.|TRBV18|TRBJ2-5|TRBD2
TGTGCCAGCTCACCGACGGGGGGTCAAGAGACCCAGTACTTC
CASSPTGGQETQYF
>.|TRBV19|TRBJ2-7|.
TGTGCCAGTAACCCCAGGGGAAACTCCTACGAGCAGTACTTC
CASNPRGNSYEQYF
>.|TRBV15|TRBJ2-7|.
TGTGCCACCAGCAGAGGTGCGACGGGATCCTACGAGCAGTACTTC
CATSRGATGSYEQYF
>.|TRBV5-6|TRBJ2-1|.
TGTGCCAGCAGCTTGCGGGGGGCGAATGAGCAGTTCTTC
CASSLRGANEQFF
>.|TRBV15|TRBJ2-4|.
TGTGCCACCAGCAGAGTGGGAGGACTAGCCAAAAACATTCAGTACTTC
CATSRVGGLAKNIQYF
>.|TRBV9|TRBJ1-2|TRBD1
TGTGCCAGCAGCGTAGATCGCGGAGAGTGGGGCAGGGGGCCTGGCTACACCTTC
CASSVDRGEWGRGPGYTF